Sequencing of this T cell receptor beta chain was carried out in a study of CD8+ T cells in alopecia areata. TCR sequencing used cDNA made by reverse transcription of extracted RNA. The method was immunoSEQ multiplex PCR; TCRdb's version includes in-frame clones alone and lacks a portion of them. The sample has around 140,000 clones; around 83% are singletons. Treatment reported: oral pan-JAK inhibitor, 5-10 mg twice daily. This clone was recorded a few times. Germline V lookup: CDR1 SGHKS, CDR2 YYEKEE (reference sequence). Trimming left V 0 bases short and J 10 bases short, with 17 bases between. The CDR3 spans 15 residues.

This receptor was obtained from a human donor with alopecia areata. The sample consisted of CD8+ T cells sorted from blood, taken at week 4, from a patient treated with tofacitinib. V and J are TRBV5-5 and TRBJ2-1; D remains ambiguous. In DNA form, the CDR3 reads TGTGCCAGCAGCTTGGAGGCAGGCATCGTTCGAGAGCAGTTCTTC. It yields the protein CASSLEAGIVREQFF.